The TCR beta chain described here comes from a study of T cells after yellow fever vaccination. Study details: Researchers used SMART-Seq v4 Ultra Low Input to prepare fractions that had low cell numbers. Study-level results: Faster peaking, at day 5 versus 15, marked a secondary response that was weaker. Most clones from primary vaccination resurfaced after the booster (approximately 96% CD4, around 90% CD8).

This clonotype has at least ten counts. Using its own MiXCR run on the 5' RACE reads, TCRdb lists one record per CDR3 protein. This sample has roughly 32,000 distinct CDR3 sequences; 6% to 8.5% occur once, and the top ten carry around a fifth. The CDR3 loop spans 16 amino acids. The germline gives CDR1 LNHDA, CDR2 SQIVND (reference sequence). J gave up 1 base and V 6 bases, and 7 bases lay outside the gene matches. The chain uses TRBV19 and TRBJ1-1; 11 positions agree with TRBD1. The source is a man between 18 and 29 years old who received the YFV17D yellow fever vaccine. Specimen: PBMCs, either bulk or a sorted T-cell subset (CD4+, CD8+, memory, or dextramer-sorted; not recorded which), collected on the day of the first yellow fever vaccination. The CDR3 reads CASRGGTGGPNTEAFF. CDR3 DNA: TGTGCCAGTAGAGGGGGGACAGGGGGGCCGAACACTGAAGCTTTCTTT.